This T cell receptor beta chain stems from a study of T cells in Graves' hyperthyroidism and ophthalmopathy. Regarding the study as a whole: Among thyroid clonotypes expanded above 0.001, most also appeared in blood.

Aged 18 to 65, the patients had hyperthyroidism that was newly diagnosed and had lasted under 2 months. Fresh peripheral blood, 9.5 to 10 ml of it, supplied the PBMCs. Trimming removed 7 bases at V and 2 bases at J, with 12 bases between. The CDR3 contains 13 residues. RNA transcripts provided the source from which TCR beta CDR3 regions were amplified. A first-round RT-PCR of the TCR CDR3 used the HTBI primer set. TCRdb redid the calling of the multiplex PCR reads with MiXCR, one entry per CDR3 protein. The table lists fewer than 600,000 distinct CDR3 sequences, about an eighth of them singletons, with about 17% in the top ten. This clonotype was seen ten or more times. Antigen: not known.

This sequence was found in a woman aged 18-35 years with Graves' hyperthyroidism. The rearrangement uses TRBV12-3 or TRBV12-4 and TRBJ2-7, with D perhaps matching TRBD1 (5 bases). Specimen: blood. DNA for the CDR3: TGTGCCAGCAATACTCAGGGCGCCTACGAGCAGTACTTC. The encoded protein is CASNTQGAYEQYF.